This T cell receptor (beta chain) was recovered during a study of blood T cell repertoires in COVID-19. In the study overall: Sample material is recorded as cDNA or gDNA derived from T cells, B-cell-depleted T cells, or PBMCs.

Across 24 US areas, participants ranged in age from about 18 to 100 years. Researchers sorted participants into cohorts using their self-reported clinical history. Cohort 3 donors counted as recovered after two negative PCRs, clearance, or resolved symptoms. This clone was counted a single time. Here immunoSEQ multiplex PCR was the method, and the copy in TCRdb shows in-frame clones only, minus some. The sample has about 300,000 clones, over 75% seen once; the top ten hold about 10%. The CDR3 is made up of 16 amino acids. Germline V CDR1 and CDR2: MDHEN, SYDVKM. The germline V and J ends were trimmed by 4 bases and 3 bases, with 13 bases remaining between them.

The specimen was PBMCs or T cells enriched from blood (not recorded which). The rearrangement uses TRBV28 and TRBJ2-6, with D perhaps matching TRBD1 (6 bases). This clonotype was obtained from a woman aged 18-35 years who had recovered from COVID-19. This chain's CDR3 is CASSSQGIGGANVLTF. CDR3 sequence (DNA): TGTGCCAGCAGTTCTCAGGGGATTGGTGGGGCCAACGTCCTGACTTTC.